This T cell receptor beta chain was obtained from a study of blood T cell repertoires in COVID-19. Study context: Italy, Spain and the United States were the sources of the convalescent and acute COVID-19 samples. In each case, the material was cDNA or gDNA derived from T cells, B-cell-depleted T cells, or PBMCs.

Data came from immunoSEQ multiplex PCR; TCRdb stores just in-frame clones and leaves some out. Among some 270,000 clones listed, 70% to 90% were seen once. Participants were placed into cohorts based on the clinical history they reported. Resolution of symptoms, clearance, or two negative PCRs was present in recovered Cohort 3 donors. Trimming pared 6 bases from V and 2 bases from J, leaving 13 bases between. The CDR3 contains 14 residues. Germline V gene data show CDR1 as MDHEN and CDR2 as SYDVKM. Sample: PBMCs or T cells enriched from blood (not recorded which). The rearrangement links TRBV28 to TRBJ1-2; D unclear. This TCR derives from a woman aged 25-40 years who had recovered from COVID-19. The CDR3 protein is CASRREIGNYGYTF. As DNA, the CDR3 is TGTGCCAGCAGGAGGGAAATCGGGAACTATGGCTACACCTTC.